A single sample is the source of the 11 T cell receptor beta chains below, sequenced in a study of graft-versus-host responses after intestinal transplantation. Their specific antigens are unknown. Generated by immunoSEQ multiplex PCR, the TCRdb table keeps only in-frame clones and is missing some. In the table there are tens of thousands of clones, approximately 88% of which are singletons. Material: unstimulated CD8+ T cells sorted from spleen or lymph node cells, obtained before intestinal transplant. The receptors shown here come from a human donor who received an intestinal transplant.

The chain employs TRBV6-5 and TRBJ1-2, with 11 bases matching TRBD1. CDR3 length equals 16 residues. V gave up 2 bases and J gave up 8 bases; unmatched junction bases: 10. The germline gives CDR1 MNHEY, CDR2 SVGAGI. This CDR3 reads CASSYRPGQGVDGYTF. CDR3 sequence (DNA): TGTGCCAGCAGTTACCGTCCGGGACAGGGGGTGGACGGCTACACCTTC.

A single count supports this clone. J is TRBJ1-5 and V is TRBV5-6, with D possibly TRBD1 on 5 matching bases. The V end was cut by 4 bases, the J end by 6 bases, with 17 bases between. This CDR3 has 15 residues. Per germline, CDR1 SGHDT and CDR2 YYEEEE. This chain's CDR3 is CASSLGTREVQPQHF. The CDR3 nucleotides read TGTGCCAGCAGCCTGGGGACTCGGGAGGTTCAGCCCCAGCATTTT.

The CDR3 nucleotides read TGTGCCAGCAGTGAAGAGGGCACAGGGCAAGAGACCCAGTACTTC. Its translation: CASSEEGTGQETQYF. The chain combines TRBV2 with TRBJ2-5; a possible D gene is TRBD1 (6 bases). Trimming pared 1 base from V and 2 bases from J, leaving 11 bases between. This CDR3 contains 15 residues. Germline loops: CDR1 SNHLY, CDR2 FYNNEI.

In nucleotides, the CDR3 is TGTGCCAGCAGCGCCCTGACAGAACCCTATGGCTACACCTTC. Translation: CASSALTEPYGYTF. This chain joins TRBV6-5 and TRBJ1-2; a possible D gene is TRBD1 (5 bases). Per germline, CDR1 MNHEY and CDR2 SVGAGI. The CDR3 runs 14 residues. V lost 6 bases to trimming and J lost 4 bases, with 15 bases between them.

CDR3 coding DNA: TGTGCCAGCTCACCACCCTCCGATGGAGGGAGGCCCTACAATGAGCAGTTCTTC. This codes for CASSPPSDGGRPYNEQFF. The rearrangement uses TRBV18 and TRBJ2-1; tentative D call: TRBD2 (6 bases). With 0 bases removed from V and 2 bases from J, the gap between germline ends came to 17 bases. This CDR3 region has 18 residues. From germline, CDR1 is KGHSH and CDR2 LQKENI. The variable domain in full, completed from reference TRBV18 and TRBJ2-1, reads NAGVMQNPRHLVRRRGQEARLRCSPMKGHSHVYWYRQLPEEGLKFMVYLQKENIIDESGMPKERFSAEFPKEGPSILRIQQVVRGDSAAYFCASSPPSDGGRPYNEQFFGPGTRLTVL.

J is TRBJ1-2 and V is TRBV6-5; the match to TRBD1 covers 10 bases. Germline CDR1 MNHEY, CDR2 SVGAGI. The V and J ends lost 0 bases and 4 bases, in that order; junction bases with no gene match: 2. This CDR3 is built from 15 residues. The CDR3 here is CASSYSRDRGYGYTF. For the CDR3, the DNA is TGTGCCAGCAGTTACTCGAGGGACAGGGGCTATGGCTACACCTTC.

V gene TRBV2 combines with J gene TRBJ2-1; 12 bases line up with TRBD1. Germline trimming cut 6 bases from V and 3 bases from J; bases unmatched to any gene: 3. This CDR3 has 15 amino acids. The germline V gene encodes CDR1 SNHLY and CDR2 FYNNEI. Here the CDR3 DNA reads TGTGCCAGCAGATGGGACAGGGGGCTCTACAATGAGCAGTTCTTC. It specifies CASRWDRGLYNEQFF.

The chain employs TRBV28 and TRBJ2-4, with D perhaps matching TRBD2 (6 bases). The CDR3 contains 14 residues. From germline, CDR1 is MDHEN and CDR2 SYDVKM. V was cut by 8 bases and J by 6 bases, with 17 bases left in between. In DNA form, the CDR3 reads TGTGCCAGCTCGGATCTAGGACTAACAAACATTCAGTACTTC. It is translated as CASSDLGLTNIQYF.

As DNA, the CDR3 is TGTGCCAGCGCTAGCGGCCCCTCCTACGAGCAGTACTTC. This codes for CASASGPSYEQYF. This chain joins TRBV6-5 and TRBJ2-7; 7 bases are shared with TRBD2. J gave up 0 bases and V 8 bases, and 4 bases lay outside the gene matches. The CDR3 is made up of 13 amino acids. Germline V gene lookup returns CDR1 MNHEY and CDR2 SVGAGI.

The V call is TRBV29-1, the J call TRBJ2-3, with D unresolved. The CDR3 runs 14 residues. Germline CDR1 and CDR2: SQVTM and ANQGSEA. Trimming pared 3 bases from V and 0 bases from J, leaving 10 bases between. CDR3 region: CSVDEGDSTDTQYF. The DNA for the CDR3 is TGCAGCGTTGATGAAGGAGATAGCACAGATACGCAGTATTTT.

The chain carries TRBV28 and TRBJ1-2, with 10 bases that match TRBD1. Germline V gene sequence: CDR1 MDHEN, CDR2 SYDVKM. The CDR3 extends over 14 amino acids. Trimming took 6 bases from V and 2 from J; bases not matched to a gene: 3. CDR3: CASSKGQGNYGYTF. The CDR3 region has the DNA TGTGCCAGCAGCAAGGGACAGGGGAACTATGGCTACACCTTC.